This TCR beta chain derives from a study of T cell changes during pregnancy in multiple sclerosis. After removal of 1 base from V and 4 bases from J, the junction contained 14 bases not matched to a gene. This CDR3 comprises 19 residues. Germline CDR1 LGHNA, CDR2 YNFKEQ. Produced via immunoSEQ multiplex PCR; TCRdb's table is partial and in-frame only. The table shows about 37,000 clones, with 91% occurring only once. The genes are TRBV4-2 and TRBJ2-3, with TRBD2 matching over 10 bases. The TCR originated in a female donor in good health, enrolled as a control in a pregnancy study. Source: CD4+ T cells from peripheral blood mononuclear cells, taken in the third trimester of pregnancy. The CDR3 spells CASSQGGIAGGGSADTQYF. The DNA of the CDR3 is TGTGCCAGCAGCCAAGGGGGAATAGCGGGAGGAGGGTCGGCAGATACGCAGTATTTT.